The rows below give T cell receptor beta chains drawn from one sample of a study of T cells in Graves' hyperthyroidism and ophthalmopathy. TCRdb independently ran MiXCR on the multiplex PCR reads; one entry per CDR3 protein. The sample includes more than 650,000 distinct CDR3 sequences, 14% seen only once; the top ten take roughly 10%. The sample was blood. The receptor source for this set is a woman between 18 and 30 years old with Graves' hyperthyroidism. CDR3s include the opening cysteine and the closing phenylalanine or tryptophan. The order of the fields is V gene, clone size, D gene, J gene, CDR3 DNA, CDR3 protein. A D gene is named only where the DNA matches it firmly. Where a row states a size, it is once, few, many or the class of an expanded clone; other rows omit it.

TRBV27	.	.	TRBJ2-5	TGTGCCAGCAGTTCCCAAACAGGGACCCAGTACTTC	CASSSQTGTQYF
TRBV15	few	.	TRBJ2-7	TGTGCCACCAGCACCTTTTGGGGGGACAATACTTCTTACGAGCAGTACTTC	CATSTFWGDNTSYEQYF
TRBV5-1	.	.	TRBJ1-3	TGCGCCAGCAGCTGGGACTTAGCCATGGGAAACACCATATATTTT	CASSWDLAMGNTIYF
TRBV30	.	TRBD2	TRBJ2-5	TGTGCCAGTAGCGGGAGTAAAAAGACCCAGTACTTC	CASSGSKKTQYF
TRBV15	.	TRBD2	TRBJ2-2	TGTGCCACCAGCAGGGGACTAGCGGGAGGCGGCACCGGGGAGCTGTTTTTT	CATSRGLAGGGTGELFF
TRBV7-9	.	.	TRBJ2-1	TGTGCCAGCAGCTTAGCGCGTCGAGAGATGGGCTACAATGAGCAGTTCTTC	CASSLARREMGYNEQFF
TRBV6-1	few	.	TRBJ1-5	TGTGCCAGCAGTGCCACAGGGCATCAGCCCCAGCATTTT	CASSATGHQPQHF
TRBV5-5	.	TRBD1	TRBJ1-2	TGTGCCAACAGTCTTGGGACAGGGTCCTATGGCTACACCTTC	CANSLGTGSYGYTF
TRBV30	many	TRBD1	TRBJ1-2	TGTGCCTGGACTTGGGGGACAGGGGAGAATGGCTACACCTTC	CAWTWGTGENGYTF
TRBV19	.	TRBD2	TRBJ2-1	TGTGCCAGTAGTATAGTAAAGACTAGCGGGAGTTACAATGAGCAGTTCTTC	CASSIVKTSGSYNEQFF
TRBV20-1	few	TRBD1	TRBJ1-1	TGCAGTGCTTCAGGGGGGGCATTGGGCACTGAAGCTTTCTTT	CSASGGALGTEAFF
TRBV12-3/TRBV12-4	many	.	TRBJ2-7	TGTGCCAGCAGTACCGGCGACCTCTACGAGCAGTACTTC	CASSTGDLYEQYF
TRBV28	.	.	TRBJ2-3	TGTGCTATCGGGGGGCTATACACAGATACGCAGTATTTT	CAIGGLYTDTQYF
TRBV2	many	.	TRBJ2-7	TGTGCCAGCAGCCCCCGAGTCGGACCCAGAGGGTCCTACGAGCAGTACTTC	CASSPRVGPRGSYEQYF
TRBV6-2/TRBV6-3	few	.	TRBJ1-1	TGTGCCAGCACCAAGGTGGAGAACACTGAAGCTTTCTTT	CASTKVENTEAFF
TRBV5-1	many	TRBD1	TRBJ1-2	TGCGCCAGCAGCATCGGGACAGGGGAAGGCTACACCTTC	CASSIGTGEGYTF